There are many counts of the clone carrying this T cell receptor beta chain. These data originate in a study of T cells in Graves' hyperthyroidism and ophthalmopathy. Amplification of TCR beta CDR3 regions was performed using RNA transcripts as template. The TCR CDR3 was amplified in a first-round RT-PCR using the HTBI primer set. In TCRdb, the multiplex PCR reads were re-called with MiXCR into one record per CDR3 protein. The table has about 660,000 distinct CDR3 sequences, over 40% seen once; the top ten hold about 7.2%. The receptor was isolated from an adult man with Graves' disease, either hyperthyroidism or ophthalmopathy (not recorded which). Sequencing was done on a sample of peripheral blood or thyroid tissue (not recorded which).

The DNA for the CDR3 is TGTGCCACCAGTCCGGGACTAGCTACAATGGAGACCCAGTACTTC. It encodes CATSPGLATMETQYF. The chain uses TRBV24-1 and TRBJ2-5; 9 nucleotides match TRBD2. This CDR3 region has 15 residues. The V and J ends lost 6 bases and 5 bases, in that order; junction bases with no gene match: 9. The germline gives CDR1 KGHDR, CDR2 SFDVKD.